Each of the 32 T cell receptor beta chains below was sequenced from the same sample in a study of OX40 agonist ivuxolimab in advanced cancers. The method was immunoSEQ multiplex PCR; TCRdb's version includes in-frame clones alone and lacks a portion of them. The repertoire has around 130,000 clones, around 95% of them found once; the top ten carry around 0.15%. The source material was CD4+ or CD8+ T cells sorted from blood, sampled in a trial of the OX40 agonist ivuxolimab. Receptors originate from an adult with an advanced solid tumor such as melanoma, head and neck, liver or kidney cancer.

This chain links TRBV5-1 with TRBJ2-3; no clear D. The CDR3 has 12 amino acids. Trimming shortened V by 0 bases and J by 3 bases, and 2 bases separated the two germline ends. CDR1 and CDR2 from the germline V gene are SGHRS and YFSETQ. The CDR3 DNA sequence: TGCGCCAGCAGCTTGGAAACAGATACGCAGTATTTT. The encoded protein is CASSLETDTQYF.

V is TRBV7-2 and J is TRBJ1-2; 7 bases are a match to TRBD1. From germline, CDR1 is SGHTA and CDR2 FQGNSA. CDR3 size: 15 residues. V gave up 4 bases and J gave up 5 bases; unmatched junction bases: 10. CDR3 sequence: CASSYLSGTVYGYTF. The CDR3 coding sequence is TGTGCCAGCAGCTACTTATCCGGGACAGTTTATGGCTACACCTTC.

The count of this clone is one. The rearrangement joins TRBV5-6 to TRBJ2-7; 9 bases match TRBD1. Trimming took 3 bases from V and 4 from J; bases not matched to a gene: 5. CDR1 and CDR2 from the germline V gene are SGHDT and YYEEEE. The CDR3 has 14 residues. CDR3 nucleotides: TGTGCCAGCAGCTGGGGACAGGGTCAGTACGAGCAGTACTTC. Translating gives CASSWGQGQYEQYF.

This clone was seen just once. The V gene is TRBV7-9, the J gene TRBJ1-4; a possible D gene is TRBD1 (5 bases). Per the germline V gene, CDR1 is SEHNR and CDR2 is FQNEAQ (reference sequence). Between the trimmed V and J ends, which lost 3 bases and 8 bases, there was a span of 16 bases. CDR3 size: 15 residues. The CDR3 loop reads CASSLGQGVKEKLFF. In DNA form, the CDR3 reads TGTGCCAGCAGCTTGGGGCAGGGAGTGAAGGAAAAACTGTTTTTT.

Concerning this clone: Relative to the germline gene, one junction end is altered; a read error may explain this. This rearrangement joins TRBV28 to TRBJ2-5, with TRBD1 identical over 12 bases. The germline V gene encodes CDR1 MDHEN and CDR2 SYDVKM. This CDR3 comprises 15 residues. CDR3 amino acids: CASLSWDRGQGTQYF. CDR3 nucleotide sequence: TGTGCCAGCCTTTCTTGGGACAGGGGGCAAGGGACCCAGTACTTC.

The chain couples TRBV11-3 to TRBJ1-2; D might be TRBD1 (6 bases). The germline V gene has CDR1 SGHNT and CDR2 YENEEA. Trimming removed 2 bases at V and 3 bases at J, with 10 bases between. This CDR3 spans 14 amino acids. CDR3 bases: TGTGCCAGCAGCTTAAGACAGGCCCACTATGGCTACACCTTC. Amino acid sequence: CASSLRQAHYGYTF.

The genes are TRBV5-1 and TRBJ1-2; D is possibly TRBD1 (6 bases). V dropped 4 bases and J dropped 0 bases, with 25 bases sitting between them. This CDR3 is 19 amino acids long. Germline lookup yields CDR1 SGHRS and CDR2 YFSETQ. The CDR3 DNA is TGCGCCAGCAGCCAAAGCGACCGGGACATTGTTCGATCTAACTATGGCTACACCTTC. Residues: CASSQSDRDIVRSNYGYTF.

In DNA, the CDR3 is TGTGCCAGCAGTGACTCTGGGGCGGGGGGGCCTGCAGATACGCAGTATTTT. Translating gives CASSDSGAGGPADTQYF. This chain joins TRBV6-4 and TRBJ2-3; 9 bases align to TRBD2. V dropped 0 bases and J dropped 4; count of bases not matched to a gene: 8. This CDR3 is built from 17 residues. Germline CDR1 MRHNA, CDR2 SNTAGT.

The chain has TRBV15 and TRBJ2-3; TRBD1 aligns across 8 bases. This CDR3 has 16 amino acids. The ends lost 2 bases at V and 0 bases at J; junction bases unmatched: 4. Germline values: CDR1 LNHNV, CDR2 YYDKDF (reference sequence). CDR3 DNA sequence: TGTGCCACCAGCAGAACTGACAGGGGAAGCACAGATACGCAGTATTTT. Its translation is CATSRTDRGSTDTQYF.

The chain carries TRBV18 and TRBJ1-5; 8 bases align to TRBD1. The V gene end was trimmed by 4 bases and the J gene end by 6 bases; junction bases not matched to a gene: 5. The CDR3 spans 14 residues. Looked up from germline, CDR1 is KGHSH and CDR2 is LQKENI. The CDR3: CASSLTRGPQPQHF. CDR3 sequence (DNA): TGTGCCAGCTCACTAACCAGGGGGCCTCAGCCCCAGCATTTT.

CDR3 amino acids: CASSQGVTNEKLFF. For the CDR3, the DNA is TGTGCCAGTAGTCAAGGGGTAACTAATGAAAAACTGTTTTTT. The J gene is TRBJ1-4, the V gene TRBV19, with a tentative D call TRBD1 (5 bases). V was cut by 5 bases and J by 1 base, with 8 bases left in between. The CDR3 has 14 amino acids. Germline V gene sequence: CDR1 LNHDA, CDR2 SQIVND (reference sequence). The entire variable domain, with the rest obtained from reference TRBV19 and TRBJ1-4, is as follows: DGGITQSPKYLFRKEGQNVTLSCEQNLNHDAMYWYRQDPGQGLRLIYYSQIVNDFQKGDIAEGYSVSREKKESFPLTVTSAQKNPTAFYLCASSQGVTNEKLFFGSGTQLSVL.

The chain links TRBV11-2 to TRBJ2-3; D is perhaps TRBD1 (5 bases). CDR3 length equals 15 residues. The V gene lost 2 bases and the J gene lost 2 bases, with 11 bases spanning the gap. The germline gives CDR1 SGHAT, CDR2 FQNNGV. The CDR3 DNA sequence: TGTGCCAGCAGCTTATCGACAGCTCCCACAGATACGCAGTATTTT. The encoded protein is CASSLSTAPTDTQYF.

This clone is a singleton in its sample. The chain uses TRBV5-1 and TRBJ2-3, with D possibly called TRBD1 or TRBD2 (6 bases each). Trimming pared 0 bases from V and 3 bases from J, leaving 14 bases between. Per the germline V gene, CDR1 is SGHRS and CDR2 is YFSETQ. This CDR3 comprises 16 residues. CDR3 nucleotide sequence: TGCGCCAGCAGCTTGGTAACGGGGGCAGGTACAGATACGCAGTATTTT. Translated: CASSLVTGAGTDTQYF.

The genes are TRBV7-2 and TRBJ2-3, with 9 bases identical to TRBD2. Germline trimming cut 3 bases from V and 4 bases from J; bases unmatched to any gene: 2. The CDR3 covers 14 residues. Germline CDR1 SGHTA, CDR2 FQGNSA. The CDR3 DNA sequence: TGTGCCAGCAGCTTCCTAGCGGGACCAGATACGCAGTATTTT. Protein sequence: CASSFLAGPDTQYF.

The V call is TRBV6-6, the J call TRBJ1-5; D is perhaps TRBD1 (5 bases). The germline CDR1 and CDR2 sequences are MNHNY and SVGAGI (reference sequence). CDR3 length equals 15 residues. V lost 6 bases, J lost 1 base, and 13 bases lay in between. CDR3 amino acids: CASRTKGESNQPQHF. The CDR3 nucleotides read TGTGCCAGCAGGACCAAAGGGGAGAGCAATCAGCCCCAGCATTTT.

This chain connects TRBV7-2 to TRBJ1-3; 9 bases agree with TRBD1. The germline CDR1 and CDR2 sequences are SGHTA and FQGNSA. The CDR3 length is 15 residues. Germline trimming cut 0 bases from V and 7 bases from J; bases unmatched to any gene: 4. CDR3 in amino acids: CASSLATGGWNTIYF. The CDR3 bases are TGTGCCAGCAGCTTAGCGACAGGGGGGTGGAACACCATATATTTT.

This clone was observed once. The rearrangement uses TRBV7-9 and TRBJ2-1, with D tentatively TRBD1 (5 bases). Germline V CDR1 and CDR2: SEHNR, FQNEAQ (reference sequence). V gave up 1 base and J gave up 7 bases, with 14 bases separating them. This CDR3 has 15 residues. The CDR3 region is CASSLEGLGVNEQFF. The CDR3 DNA reads TGTGCCAGCAGCTTAGAAGGTTTAGGGGTAAATGAGCAGTTCTTC.

The rearrangement joins TRBV7-2 to TRBJ2-5; D is unclear. CDR1 and CDR2 from the germline V gene are SGHTA and FQGNSA. This CDR3 is 14 amino acids long. Between the trimmed V and J ends, which lost 2 bases and 2 bases, there was a span of 9 bases. The CDR3 region has the DNA TGTGCCAGCAGCTTATTTGCGACACAAGAGACCCAGTACTTC. It codes for CASSLFATQETQYF. Based on the CDR3 plus reference TRBV7-2 and TRBJ2-5, the full variable domain is GAGVSQSPSNKVTEKGKDVELRCDPISGHTALYWYRQSLGQGLEFLIYFQGNSAPDKSGLPSDRFSAERTGGSVSTLTIQRTQQEDSAVYLCASSLFATQETQYFGPGTRLLVL.

The V gene is TRBV7-3, the J gene TRBJ2-7; 10 bases map to TRBD2. The V segment lost 5 bases and the J segment 6 bases; nucleotides outside the gene matches: 7. This CDR3 contains 14 residues. Germline CDR1 SGHTA, CDR2 FQGTGA. This chain's CDR3 is CASSPSGGGTEQYF. The CDR3 DNA follows: TGTGCCAGCAGCCCTAGCGGGGGCGGGACCGAGCAGTACTTC.

This chain links TRBV27 with TRBJ1-2; possibly TRBD1 for D (6 bases). The CDR3 spans 15 residues. Trimming removed 4 bases at V and 3 bases at J, with 15 bases between. Germline-derived CDR1 and CDR2 are MNHEY and SMNVEV (reference sequence). This CDR3 reads CASSSYGQSDYGYTF. The CDR3 DNA follows: TGTGCCAGCAGTTCCTACGGACAGTCGGACTATGGCTACACCTTC.

The rearrangement uses TRBV30 and TRBJ1-3; D remains ambiguous. The germline V and J ends were trimmed by 7 bases and 1 base, with 11 bases remaining between them. This CDR3 has 13 residues. CDR1 and CDR2 from the germline V gene are GTSNPN and SVGIG (reference sequence). The CDR3 sequence: CASSKASGNTIYF. CDR3 DNA: TGTGCCTCCAGTAAGGCTTCTGGAAACACCATATATTTT.

This chain connects TRBV28 to TRBJ2-1, with 11 nucleotides matching TRBD2. This CDR3 region has 17 residues. Germline trimming cut 4 bases from V and 7 bases from J; bases unmatched to any gene: 12. From germline, CDR1 is MDHEN and CDR2 SYDVKM. CDR3 coding DNA: TGTGCCAGCAGTTCCCCCCCTAGCGGGAGGTCAGGGAATGAGCAGTTCTTC. It is translated as CASSSPPSGRSGNEQFF.

V and J are TRBV2 and TRBJ2-1, with D maybe TRBD2 (7 bases). The germline V gene has CDR1 SNHLY and CDR2 FYNNEI. V lost 1 base and J lost 3, with 10 bases in between. This CDR3 spans 15 amino acids. The CDR3 reads CASSEEGGRYNEQFF. DNA of the CDR3: TGTGCCAGCAGTGAAGAGGGGGGGCGCTACAATGAGCAGTTCTTC.

The chain is built from TRBV18 and TRBJ1-1, with 8 bases identical to TRBD1. This CDR3 spans 16 amino acids. Per the germline V gene, CDR1 is KGHSH and CDR2 is LQKENI. Trimming took 2 bases from V and 1 from J; bases not matched to a gene: 6. The CDR3, as DNA: TGTGCCAGCTCACCATTAAGCGGGACAGGGAACACTGAAGCTTTCTTT. It encodes CASSPLSGTGNTEAFF.

The chain joins TRBV5-6 to TRBJ2-7, with no clear D. CDR1 is SGHDT and CDR2 is YYEEEE in the germline V gene. Trimming shortened V by 1 base and J by 5 bases, and 4 bases separated the two germline ends. CDR3 length equals 11 residues. CDR3 nucleotides: TGTGCCAGCAGCTTGATCCACGAGCAGTACTTC. This gives the protein CASSLIHEQYF.

The V call is TRBV2, the J call TRBJ1-1, with 9 bases matching TRBD1. Per germline, CDR1 SNHLY and CDR2 FYNNEI. There are 14 residues in the CDR3. V trimming: 6 bases; J trimming: 2 bases; junction bases outside the gene matches: 4. The CDR3 DNA reads as TGTGCCAGCAGCCGACAGGGGGACAACACTGAAGCTTTCTTT. Translation: CASSRQGDNTEAFF. The full variable domain, in which reference TRBV2 and TRBJ1-1 provide the parts outside the CDR3, is EPEVTQTPSHQVTQMGQEVILRCVPISNHLYFYWYRQILGQKVEFLVSFYNNEISEKSEIFDDQFSVERPDGSNFTLKIRSTKLEDSAMYFCASSRQGDNTEAFFGQGTRLTVV.

With respect to this clone: A junction boundary mismatches the germline segment, possibly from a read error. V gene TRBV4-2 combines with J gene TRBJ2-5; D gene uncertain. The CDR3 extends over 13 amino acids. CDR1 and CDR2 from the germline V gene are LGHNA and YNFKEQ. In DNA, the CDR3 is TGTGCCAGCAGCCAAGAAGACCAGGAGACCCAGTACTTC. Its protein product is CASSQEDQETQYF.

The V gene is TRBV4-3, the J gene TRBJ2-7; 7 nucleotides align to TRBD1. Trimming removed 1 base from V and 7 bases from J; junction bases left unmatched: 7. Germline values: CDR1 LGHNA, CDR2 YSLEER. This CDR3 is 14 amino acids long. Here the CDR3 reads CASSQAGTAWEQYF. CDR3 coding DNA: TGCGCCAGCAGCCAAGCGGGGACAGCCTGGGAGCAGTACTTC.

This sequence joins TRBV19 and TRBJ2-5; D call uncertain. V lost 4 bases, J lost 2 bases, and 8 bases lay in between. Per the germline V gene, CDR1 is LNHDA and CDR2 is SQIVND (reference sequence). This CDR3 is built from 13 residues. CDR3: CASSTGQQETQYF. The CDR3 DNA is TGTGCCAGTAGTACAGGCCAACAAGAGACCCAGTACTTC.

This chain joins TRBV18 and TRBJ2-1; 11 nucleotides line up with TRBD1. After removal of 3 bases from V and 6 bases from J, the junction contained 7 bases not matched to a gene. The germline gives CDR1 KGHSH, CDR2 LQKENI. CDR3 length equals 16 residues. Here the CDR3 reads CASSPLRGQGANEQFF. The CDR3 coding sequence is TGTGCCAGCTCACCCCTCCGAGGACAGGGGGCCAATGAGCAGTTCTTC.

The chain employs TRBV6-6 and TRBJ2-1; either TRBD1 or TRBD2 may fit D (5 bases each). V was trimmed by 7 bases and J by 2 bases, leaving 9 bases between them. Germline V gives CDR1 MNHNY, CDR2 SVGAGI (reference sequence). The CDR3 is 13 amino acids. The CDR3 DNA follows: TGTGCCAGCATGAGGGGCACCTACAATGAGCAGTTCTTC. Encoded protein: CASMRGTYNEQFF.

This chain joins TRBV6-5 and TRBJ1-2; no definite D call. This CDR3 has 15 residues. V lost 0 bases, J lost 6 bases, and 14 bases lay in between. Germline V gene data show CDR1 as MNHEY and CDR2 as SVGAGI. In nucleotides, the CDR3 is TGTGCCAGCAGTTACTCTTTGGGCAGTTCGGATGGCTACACCTTC. Its translation is CASSYSLGSSDGYTF.